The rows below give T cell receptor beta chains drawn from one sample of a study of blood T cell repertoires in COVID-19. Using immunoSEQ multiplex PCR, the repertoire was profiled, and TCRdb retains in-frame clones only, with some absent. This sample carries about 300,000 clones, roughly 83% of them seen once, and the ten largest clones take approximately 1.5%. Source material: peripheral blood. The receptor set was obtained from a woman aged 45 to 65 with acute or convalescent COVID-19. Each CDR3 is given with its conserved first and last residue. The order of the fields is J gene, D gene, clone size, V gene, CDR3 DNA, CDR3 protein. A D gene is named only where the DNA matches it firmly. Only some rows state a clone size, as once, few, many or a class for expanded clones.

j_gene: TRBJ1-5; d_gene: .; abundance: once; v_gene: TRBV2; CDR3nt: TGTGCCAGCAGTGAATCCCCCGGGTGGGGCAATCAGCCCCAGCATTTT; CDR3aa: CASSESPGWGNQPQHF
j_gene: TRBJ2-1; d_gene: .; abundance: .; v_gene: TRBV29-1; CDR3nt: TGCAGCGCGGAAAATAAGACTAGTAATGAGCAGTTCTTC; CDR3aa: CSAENKTSNEQFF
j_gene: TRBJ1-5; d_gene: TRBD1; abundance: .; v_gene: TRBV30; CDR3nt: TGTGCCTGGAACAGGGACAGGGGTCATCAGCCCCAGCATTTT; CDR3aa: CAWNRDRGHQPQHF
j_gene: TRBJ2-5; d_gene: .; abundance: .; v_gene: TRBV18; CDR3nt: TGTGCCAGCTCCCCACGGGGTCCGGGAGTGGGGCTGGAGACCCAGTACTTC; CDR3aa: CASSPRGPGVGLETQYF
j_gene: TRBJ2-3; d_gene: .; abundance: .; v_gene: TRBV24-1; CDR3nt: TGTGCCACCAGTGAGGTGTACGGAGGGACAGATACGCAGTATTTT; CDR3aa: CATSEVYGGTDTQYF
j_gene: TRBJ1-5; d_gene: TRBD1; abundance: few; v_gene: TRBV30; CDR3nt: TGTGCCTGGAGCCGACAGGGGAATCAGCCCCAGCATTTT; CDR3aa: CAWSRQGNQPQHF
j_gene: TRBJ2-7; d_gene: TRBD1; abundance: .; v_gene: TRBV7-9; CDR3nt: TGTGCCAGCAGCTTTACTCCGGGACAGGGAAACGAGCAGTACTTC; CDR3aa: CASSFTPGQGNEQYF
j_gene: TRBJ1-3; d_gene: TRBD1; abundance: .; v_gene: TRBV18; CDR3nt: TGTGCCAGCTCTCCCGCCGGGACAGGTCCCCCCTCTGGAAACACCATATATTTT; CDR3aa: CASSPAGTGPPSGNTIYF
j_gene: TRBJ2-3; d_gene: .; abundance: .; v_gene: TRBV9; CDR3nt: TGTGCCAGCAGCGTAGGTCGGTCGGGGTTTTCAGATACGCAGTATTTT; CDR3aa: CASSVGRSGFSDTQYF
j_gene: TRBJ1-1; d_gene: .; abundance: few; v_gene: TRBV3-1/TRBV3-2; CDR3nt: TGTGCCAGCACCCCCCGGGGATTGAACACTGAAGCTTTCTTT; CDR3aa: CASTPRGLNTEAFF
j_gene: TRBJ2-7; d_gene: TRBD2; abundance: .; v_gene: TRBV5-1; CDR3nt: TGCGCCAGCAGGGGACTAGCGGGAGGGCGGCTCGAGCAGTACTTC; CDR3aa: CASRGLAGGRLEQYF
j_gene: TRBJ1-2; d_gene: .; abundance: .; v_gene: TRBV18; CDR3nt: TGTGCCAGCTCACCACCGTCCAGGGGATATGGCTACACCTTC; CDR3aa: CASSPPSRGYGYTF
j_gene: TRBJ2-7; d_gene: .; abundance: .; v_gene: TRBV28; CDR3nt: TGTGCCAGCAGTTTGGTGGAGGGGGCGAGGTACGAGCAGTACTTC; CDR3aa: CASSLVEGARYEQYF
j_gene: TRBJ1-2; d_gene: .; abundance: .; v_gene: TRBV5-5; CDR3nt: TGTGCCAGCAGCTTGGATGCAGGGTACCGGGGGGCTAGAACCTTC; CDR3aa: CASSLDAGYRGARTF
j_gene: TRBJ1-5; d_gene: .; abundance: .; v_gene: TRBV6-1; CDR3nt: TGTGCCAGCAGTGAAGACAGGGTGTATAGCAATCAGCCCCAGCATTTT; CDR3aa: CASSEDRVYSNQPQHF
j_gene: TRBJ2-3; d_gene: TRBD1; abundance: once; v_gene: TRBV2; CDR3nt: TGTGCCGGACTCTCCGCCCGGGACAGGGTTACAGATACGCAGTATTTT; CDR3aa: CAGLSARDRVTDTQYF
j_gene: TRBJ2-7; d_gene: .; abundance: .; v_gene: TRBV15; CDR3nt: TGTGCCACCAGCAGTCCTAGCGCGAACTACGAGCAGTACTTC; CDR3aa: CATSSPSANYEQYF
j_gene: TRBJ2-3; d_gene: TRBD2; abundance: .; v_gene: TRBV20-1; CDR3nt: TGCAGTGCTAGTGGTCTAGCGGGAGGGCCGGATACGCAGTATTTT; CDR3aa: CSASGLAGGPDTQYF
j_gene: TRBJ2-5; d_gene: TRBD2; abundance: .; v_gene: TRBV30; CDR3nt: TGTGCCTGGAGTGTAGGGTTAGCGGGAGGGGGGGAGACCCAGTACTTC; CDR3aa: CAWSVGLAGGGETQYF